This T cell receptor beta chain was recovered during a study of STAT5B mutations in CD4+ large granular lymphocyte leukemia. Overall study context: Healthy donors showed HLA-associated enrichment of the CDR3 'QG' motif.

With V trimmed by 0 bases and J by 2 bases, 7 bases remained unmatched. The CDR3 has 19 amino acids. CDR1 is KGHSH and CDR2 is LQKENI in the germline V gene. The protocol was immunoSEQ multiplex PCR, while the TCRdb copy is restricted to in-frame clones and leaves out a portion. Of 20,000 or so clones in the sample, over 70% were seen once. Controls came from buffy coats of healthy blood donors. Material: CD4+ T cells from blood buffy coats. The V gene is TRBV18, the J gene TRBJ2-6, with TRBD1 identical over 10 bases. This TCR was sampled from a human donor in good health. The CDR3 protein is CASSPPERQGAPGANVLTF. The CDR3 DNA reads as TGTGCCAGCTCACCACCGGAGAGACAGGGGGCGCCTGGGGCCAACGTCCTGACTTTC.